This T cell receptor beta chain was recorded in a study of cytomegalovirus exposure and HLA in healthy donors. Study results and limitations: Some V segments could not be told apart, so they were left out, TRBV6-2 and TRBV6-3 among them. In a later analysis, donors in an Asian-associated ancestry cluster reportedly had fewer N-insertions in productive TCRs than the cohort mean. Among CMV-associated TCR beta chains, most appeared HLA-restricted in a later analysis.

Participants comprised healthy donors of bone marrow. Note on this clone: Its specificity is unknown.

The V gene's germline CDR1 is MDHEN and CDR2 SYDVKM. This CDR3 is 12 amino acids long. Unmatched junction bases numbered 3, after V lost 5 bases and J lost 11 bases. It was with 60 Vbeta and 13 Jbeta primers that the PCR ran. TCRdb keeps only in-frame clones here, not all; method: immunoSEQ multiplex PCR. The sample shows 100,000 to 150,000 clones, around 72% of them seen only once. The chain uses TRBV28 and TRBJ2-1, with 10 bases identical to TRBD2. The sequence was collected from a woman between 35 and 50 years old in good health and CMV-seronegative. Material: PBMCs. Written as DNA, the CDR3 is TGTGCCAGCAGTCCGGGACTAGCGCAGCAGTTCTTC. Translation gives CASSPGLAQQFF. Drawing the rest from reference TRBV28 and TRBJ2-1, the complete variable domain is DVKVTQSSRYLVKRTGEKVFLECVQDMDHENMFWYRQDPGLGLRLIYFSYDVKMKEKGDIPEGYSVSREKKERFSLILESASTNQTSMYLCASSPGLAQQFFGPGTRLTVL.